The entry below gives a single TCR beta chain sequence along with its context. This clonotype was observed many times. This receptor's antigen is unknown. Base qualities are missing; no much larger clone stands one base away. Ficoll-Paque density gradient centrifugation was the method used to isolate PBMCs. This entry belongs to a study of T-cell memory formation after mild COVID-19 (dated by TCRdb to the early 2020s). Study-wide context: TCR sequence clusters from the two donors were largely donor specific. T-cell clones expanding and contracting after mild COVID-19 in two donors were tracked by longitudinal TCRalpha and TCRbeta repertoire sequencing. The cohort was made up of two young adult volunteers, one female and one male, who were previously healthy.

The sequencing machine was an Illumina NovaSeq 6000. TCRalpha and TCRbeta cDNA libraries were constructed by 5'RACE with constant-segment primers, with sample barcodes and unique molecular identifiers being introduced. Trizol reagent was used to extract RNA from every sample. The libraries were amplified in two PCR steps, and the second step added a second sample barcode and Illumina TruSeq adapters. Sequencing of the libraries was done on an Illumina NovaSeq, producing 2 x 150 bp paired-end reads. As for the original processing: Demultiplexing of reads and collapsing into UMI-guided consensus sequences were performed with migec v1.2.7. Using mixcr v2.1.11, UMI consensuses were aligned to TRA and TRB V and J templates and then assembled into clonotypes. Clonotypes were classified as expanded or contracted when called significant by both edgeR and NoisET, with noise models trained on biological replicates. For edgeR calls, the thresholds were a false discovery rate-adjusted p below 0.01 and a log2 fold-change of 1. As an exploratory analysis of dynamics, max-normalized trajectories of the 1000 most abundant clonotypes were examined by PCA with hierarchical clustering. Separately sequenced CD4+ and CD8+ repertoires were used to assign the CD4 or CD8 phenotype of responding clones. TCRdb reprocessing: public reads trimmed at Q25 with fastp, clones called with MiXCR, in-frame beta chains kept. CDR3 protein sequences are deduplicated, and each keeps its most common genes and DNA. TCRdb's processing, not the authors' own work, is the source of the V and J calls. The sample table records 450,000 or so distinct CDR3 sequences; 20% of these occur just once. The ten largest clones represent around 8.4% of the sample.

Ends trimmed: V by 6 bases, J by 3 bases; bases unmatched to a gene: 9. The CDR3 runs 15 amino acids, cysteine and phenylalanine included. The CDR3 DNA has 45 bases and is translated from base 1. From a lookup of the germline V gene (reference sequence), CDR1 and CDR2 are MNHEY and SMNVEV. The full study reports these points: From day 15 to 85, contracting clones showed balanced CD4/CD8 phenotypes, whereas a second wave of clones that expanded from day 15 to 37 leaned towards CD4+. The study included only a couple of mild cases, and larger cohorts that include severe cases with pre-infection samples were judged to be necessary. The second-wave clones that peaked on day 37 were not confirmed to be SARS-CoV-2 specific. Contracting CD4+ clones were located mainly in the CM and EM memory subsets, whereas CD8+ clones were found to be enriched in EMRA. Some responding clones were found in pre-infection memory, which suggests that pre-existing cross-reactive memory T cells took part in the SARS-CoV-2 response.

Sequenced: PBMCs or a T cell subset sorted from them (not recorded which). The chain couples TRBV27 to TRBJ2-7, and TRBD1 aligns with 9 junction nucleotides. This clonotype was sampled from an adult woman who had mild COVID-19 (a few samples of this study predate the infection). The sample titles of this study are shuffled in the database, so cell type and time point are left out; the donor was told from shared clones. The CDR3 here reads CASSPGTGLNYEQYF. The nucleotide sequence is TGTGCCAGCAGCCCCGGGACAGGGCTTAACTACGAGCAGTACTTC.